Given below is one TCR beta chain in context. The sample originates from a study of healthy donors' naive CD4 and CD8 T cells. TCR libraries were built from approximately 490 ng of total RNA by linear amplification. Original handling: Sequencing covered some 86,000 rearranged alpha-chain transcripts across about 5 healthy donors. Each CDR3 protein is one row after TCRdb ran MiXCR on the reads. None of the V and J calls come from the authors' own analysis; TCRdb made them. This sample has about 180,000 distinct CDR3 sequences; 74% occur once, and the top ten carry about 2.1%. Germline trimming cut 5 bases from V and 6 bases from J; bases unmatched to any gene: 9. The V gene's germline CDR1 is SQVTM and CDR2 ANQGSEA. This CDR3 contains 14 residues. CD4+CD8-CD45RO-CD45RA+ cells were naive CD4+; CD8+CD4-CD45RA+CD27bright cells were naive CD8+.

The rearrangement joins TRBV29-1 to TRBJ2-1, with 8 bases identical to TRBD2. The sequenced material came from naive CD4+ and CD8+ T cells sorted from blood, pooled from several donors. The receptor was derived from a pool of human donors in good health; the sample pools cells from several healthy donors. The DNA for the CDR3 is TGCAGCGTTTCTACCAGACTAGCGAGCAATGAGCAGTTCTTC. It is translated as CSVSTRLASNEQFF.